Presented here are 25 T cell receptor beta chains from one specimen sequenced in a study of T cell changes during pregnancy in multiple sclerosis. The data were produced by immunoSEQ multiplex PCR, yet TCRdb's version contains in-frame clones alone and is incomplete. The table includes more than 55,000 clones, 90% detected once. Specimen: peripheral blood, collected in the first trimester of pregnancy. The receptors derive from a female donor in good health, enrolled as a control in a pregnancy study.

This clone was counted only a few times. The rearrangement uses TRBV4-1 and TRBJ2-3; 13 bases are shared with TRBD2. CDR3 length: 15 residues. Germline V CDR1 and CDR2: MGHRA, YSYEKL. V gave up 9 bases and J gave up 6 bases; unmatched junction bases: 9. The CDR3 protein is CASTTLAGGPDTQYF. CDR3 DNA: TGCGCCAGTACCACACTAGCGGGAGGGCCGGATACGCAGTATTTT.

This clone was counted only a few times. The rearrangement joins TRBV6-4 to TRBJ2-3; D is unresolved. The V gene's germline CDR1 is MRHNA and CDR2 SNTAGT. V shed 3 bases and J shed 1 base, with 8 bases lying between them. The CDR3 has 14 amino acids. CDR3 residues: CASSDNPGTDTQYF. CDR3 DNA sequence: TGTGCCAGCAGTGATAATCCCGGCACAGATACGCAGTATTTT.

The rearrangement joins TRBV7-9 to TRBJ2-7; 8 bases fit TRBD1. There are 14 residues in the CDR3. The germline V gene encodes CDR1 SEHNR and CDR2 FQNEAQ (reference sequence). V lost 4 bases to trimming and J lost 5 bases; unmatched junction nucleotides: 7. For the CDR3, the DNA is TGTGCCAGCAGCTCGGGACAGGTGACCCACGAGCAGTACTTC. Its protein product is CASSSGQVTHEQYF.

The chain recombines TRBV5-4 with TRBJ1-1; 8 bases fit TRBD1. After removal of 4 bases from V and 4 bases from J, the junction contained 6 bases not matched to a gene. Germline CDR1 reads SGHNT; CDR2 reads YYREEE (reference sequence). The CDR3 spans 14 residues. Here the CDR3 DNA reads TGTGCCAGCAGCCCCACGGACAGGGCCACTGAAGCTTTCTTT. Encoded protein: CASSPTDRATEAFF.

This chain connects TRBV2 to TRBJ2-7, with D possibly matching TRBD2 (5 bases). This CDR3 spans 16 amino acids. CDR1 and CDR2 from the germline V gene are SNHLY and FYNNEI. V dropped 3 bases and J dropped 3 bases, with 18 bases sitting between them. The DNA of the CDR3 is TGTGCCAGCAGTGAGGACTCGTACAGTGCCCTCTACGAGCAGTACTTC. As protein: CASSEDSYSALYEQYF.

The V and J genes are TRBV10-3 and TRBJ2-2; TRBD2 might be the D (5 bases). CDR1 is ENHRY and CDR2 is SYGVKD in the germline V gene. This CDR3 spans 15 amino acids. The V end was cut by 3 bases, the J end by 0 bases, with 8 bases between. The CDR3, as DNA: TGTGCCATCAGTGAAGGACTTTCGAACACCGGGGAGCTGTTTTTT. This translates into CAISEGLSNTGELFF.

The chain combines TRBV5-4 with TRBJ2-1; D perhaps matches TRBD2 (5 bases). Trimming cost V 4 bases and J 0 bases, with 14 bases left between them. The CDR3 has 16 amino acids. Germline V gene sequence: CDR1 SGHNT, CDR2 YYREEE (reference sequence). The CDR3 DNA reads as TGTGCCAGCAGCCGAGCGGACGTAAGCTCCTACAATGAGCAGTTCTTC. Translation gives CASSRADVSSYNEQFF.

The CDR3 protein is CASSQGQDGYYGYTF. The CDR3 DNA follows: TGCGCCAGCAGCCAAGGACAGGACGGTTACTATGGCTACACCTTC. The J gene is TRBJ1-2, the V gene TRBV5-1; 7 bases agree with TRBD1. V trimming: 4 bases; J trimming: 3 bases; junction bases outside the gene matches: 9. The V gene's germline CDR1 is SGHRS and CDR2 YFSETQ. The CDR3 extends over 15 amino acids.

This clone was seen just once. The rearrangement uses TRBV2 and TRBJ2-7, with TRBD1 identical over 8 bases. The CDR3 has 11 amino acids. Losses at the gene ends were 6 bases for V and 6 bases for J; bases not matched to a gene: 1. Germline values: CDR1 SNHLY, CDR2 FYNNEI. This CDR3 is CASSQGAEQYF. The DNA of the CDR3 is TGTGCCAGCAGCCAGGGGGCCGAGCAGTACTTC.

The chain has TRBV5-1 and TRBJ1-3; D is uncertain. This CDR3 has 15 residues. Trimming removed 2 bases at V and 4 bases at J, with 13 bases between. Germline V gene sequence: CDR1 SGHRS, CDR2 YFSETQ. The CDR3 region has the DNA TGCGCCAGCAGCTTAGGAGGTGCGGGAGGAAACACCATATATTTT. Translated: CASSLGGAGGNTIYF.

The V gene is TRBV18, the J gene TRBJ2-1, with 11 bases identical to TRBD2. The CDR3 runs to 15 residues. V lost 2 bases to trimming and J lost 6 bases; unmatched junction nucleotides: 3. Looked up from germline, CDR1 is KGHSH and CDR2 is LQKENI. CDR3 in amino acids: CASSPRLAGSNEQFF. The DNA of the CDR3 is TGTGCCAGCTCACCAAGACTAGCGGGGTCCAATGAGCAGTTCTTC.

The rearrangement links TRBV4-1 to TRBJ2-2; 8 positions agree with TRBD1. Germline CDR1 reads MGHRA; CDR2 reads YSYEKL. Germline trimming cut 3 bases from V and 5 bases from J; bases unmatched to any gene: 8. The CDR3 is 16 amino acids. CDR3 nucleotide sequence: TGCGCCAGCAGCCACCTGCCAGGACAGGGTACCGGGGAGCTGTTTTTT. This translates into CASSHLPGQGTGELFF.

The rearrangement joins TRBV30 to TRBJ2-7, with TRBD2 identical over 7 bases. The CDR3 totals 14 residues. J lost 2 bases, V lost 2 bases, and 6 bases had no gene match. Germline CDR1 reads GTSNPN; CDR2 reads SVGIG (reference sequence). CDR3 in DNA: TGTGCCTGGAGTCCGGGTGGGAGGGCCTACGAGCAGTACTTC. Amino acids: CAWSPGGRAYEQYF.

The rearrangement links TRBV7-9 to TRBJ2-5; D not resolved. The CDR3 is made up of 13 amino acids. Germline V gives CDR1 SEHNR, CDR2 FQNEAQ (reference sequence). Trimming pared 5 bases from V and 0 bases from J, leaving 7 bases between. The CDR3 reads CASSQKYQETQYF. The DNA for the CDR3 is TGTGCCAGCAGCCAAAAATACCAAGAGACCCAGTACTTC.

The chain has TRBV14 and TRBJ2-4; TRBD2 might be the D (6 bases). Trimming stripped 5 bases from V and 0 bases from J, with 23 bases between. This CDR3 contains 19 residues. Germline CDR1 SGHDN, CDR2 FVKESK. The CDR3 DNA reads as TGTGCCAGCAGCGAAGGGAGGCGGAGGGGCCCACTAGCCAAAAACATTCAGTACTTC. It specifies CASSEGRRRGPLAKNIQYF.

This clone occurred a few times. The chain links TRBV9 to TRBJ2-3, with D hard to call. CDR3 length: 15 amino acids. Germline CDR1 SGDLS, CDR2 YYNGEE. V lost 4 bases and J lost 1, with 13 bases in between. This CDR3 reads CASSLRLSRTDTQYF. The DNA for the CDR3 is TGTGCCAGCAGCTTGAGACTGAGCCGCACAGATACGCAGTATTTT.

The chain recombines TRBV21-1 with TRBJ2-2; TRBD2 is taken as the D call from the table, unchecked against the DNA. TRBV21-1 is listed as a pseudogene. The CDR3 contains 18 residues. This chain's CDR3 is CASSKGYSGSNATGELFF. The CDR3 region has the DNA TGTGCCAGCAGCAAAGGTTATAGCGGGAGCAACGCTACCGGGGAGCTGTTTTTT.

This clone was counted between two and nine times. The chain combines TRBV7-2 with TRBJ1-5; a possible D gene is TRBD1 (6 bases). Germline V gives CDR1 SGHTA, CDR2 FQGNSA. The CDR3 sequence is 16 residues long. Deletions cut 6 bases from V and 2 bases from J, with 17 bases between. As DNA, the CDR3 is TGTGCCAGCAGTTCCCACAGGGCATCGGGCAATCAGCCCCAGCATTTT. Amino acid sequence: CASSSHRASGNQPQHF.

This clone was picked up a small number of times. This chain connects TRBV14 to TRBJ2-3; D unresolved. Trimming removed 2 bases from V and 0 bases from J, with 15 bases in between. The CDR3 consists of 17 residues. The germline gives CDR1 SGHDN, CDR2 FVKESK. CDR3 bases: TGTGCCAGCAGCCAACAGCTCGGGTGGTACAGCACAGATACGCAGTATTTT. Translating it yields CASSQQLGWYSTDTQYF.

V gene TRBV4-1 combines with J gene TRBJ2-5; 7 bases fit TRBD1. Germline V lookup: CDR1 MGHRA, CDR2 YSYEKL. This CDR3 spans 15 amino acids. Trimming took 0 bases from V and 5 from J; bases not matched to a gene: 6. The CDR3 DNA reads TGCGCCAGCAGCCAAGATGCTAGGGGGCGCGAGACCCAGTACTTC. This gives the protein CASSQDARGRETQYF.

The chain couples TRBV2 to TRBJ1-2, with TRBD1 matching 11 bases. Germline CDR1 reads SNHLY; CDR2 reads FYNNEI. The CDR3 length is 15 residues. V lost 7 bases and J lost 5; bases outside the gene matches: 9. CDR3 in DNA: TGTGCCAGCATGGGGGGACAGGGGGTTGTTTATGGCTACACCTTC. Translating gives CASMGGQGVVYGYTF.

The chain employs TRBV7-9 and TRBJ2-1; TRBD2 matches at 8 bases. Germline V gene lookup returns CDR1 SEHNR and CDR2 FQNEAQ (reference sequence). The CDR3 totals 16 residues. V shed 2 bases and J 4 bases; nucleotides not matched to a gene: 7. The CDR3 protein is CASSLSSRGAYNEQFF. CDR3 DNA: TGTGCCAGCAGCTTATCTTCGCGGGGGGCATACAATGAGCAGTTCTTC.

The V and J genes are TRBV21-1 and TRBJ2-7; TRBD1, the D gene given by the table, was not confirmed from the DNA. TRBV21-1 is a pseudogene. The CDR3 is 18 residues long. The CDR3 bases are TGTGCCAGCAGCAAAGATACATCTGGGGACAGAAGCTCCTACGAGCAGTACTTC. Amino acid sequence: CASSKDTSGDRSSYEQYF.

This sequence joins TRBV19 and TRBJ1-1; a possible D gene is TRBD1 (6 bases). V was pared by 2 bases and J by 1 base, with 11 bases between. The CDR3 runs to 15 residues. CDR1 is LNHDA and CDR2 is SQIVND in the germline V gene (reference sequence). The CDR3 region has the DNA TGTGCCAGTAGTATAAGCCCCAGGGGGAACACTGAAGCTTTCTTT. It codes for CASSISPRGNTEAFF.

This clone qualifies as medium-sized. The chain joins TRBV30 to TRBJ1-1, with a possible D match to TRBD1 (6 bases). CDR1 is GTSNPN and CDR2 is SVGIG in the germline V gene (reference sequence). V was shortened by 3 bases and J by 3 bases, with 11 bases between the two germline ends. This CDR3 region has 13 residues. The CDR3 protein is CAWRTGLDTEAFF. DNA for the CDR3: TGTGCCTGGAGAACAGGGTTGGACACTGAAGCTTTCTTT.